The 21 T cell receptor beta chains listed next were all sequenced from one sample in a study of OX40 agonist ivuxolimab in advanced cancers. Clones were read by immunoSEQ multiplex PCR, and TCRdb kept only the in-frame ones, dropping some. Among 15,000 to 20,000 clones listed, around 86% were seen once. Sequencing used CD4+ or CD8+ T cells sorted from blood, obtained in a trial of the OX40 agonist ivuxolimab. The receptors were sampled from an adult with an advanced solid tumor such as melanoma, head and neck, liver or kidney cancer.

The chain carries TRBV5-4 and TRBJ2-1; D gene uncertain. The V and J ends lost 0 bases and 2 bases respectively, with 9 bases between them. The CDR3 covers 15 residues. Looked up from germline, CDR1 is SGHNT and CDR2 is YYREEE (reference sequence). The CDR3 region is CASSLGRSTYNEQFF. The DNA of the CDR3 is TGTGCCAGCAGCTTGGGGAGATCCACCTACAATGAGCAGTTCTTC.

The chain links TRBV18 to TRBJ2-5; TRBD1 matches at 12 bases. The CDR3 spans 17 residues. In germline, CDR1 is KGHSH, CDR2 LQKENI. Germline trimming cut 4 bases from V and 2 bases from J; bases unmatched to any gene: 8. The CDR3 region has the DNA TGTGCCAGCTCACGGGGGGACAGGGGGCACTATCAAGAGACCCAGTACTTC. This translates into CASSRGDRGHYQETQYF.

This chain connects TRBV5-4 to TRBJ2-2; D remains unclear. The CDR3 extends over 15 amino acids. CDR1 and CDR2 (germline): SGHNT, YYREEE (reference sequence). Trimming removed 0 bases from V and 5 bases from J, with 11 bases in between. The CDR3 loop is CASSLAEQTTGELFF. CDR3 nucleotide sequence: TGTGCCAGCAGCTTGGCGGAACAAACGACCGGGGAGCTGTTTTTT. Based on the CDR3 plus reference TRBV5-4 and TRBJ2-2, the full variable domain is ETGVTQSPTHLIKTRGQQVTLRCSSQSGHNTVSWYQQALGQGPQFIFQYYREEENGRGNFPPRFSGLQFPNYSSELNVNALELDDSALYLCASSLAEQTTGELFFGEGSRLTVL.

This clone was seen only a few times. The J gene is TRBJ1-1, the V gene TRBV5-4, with unresolved D. The CDR3 is 13 residues long. The germline CDR1 and CDR2 sequences are SGHNT and YYREEE (reference sequence). V was pared by 5 bases and J by 1 base, with 9 bases between. DNA of the CDR3: TGTGCCAGCAGATCTAGGGAGAACACTGAAGCTTTCTTT. It codes for CASRSRENTEAFF.

This clone was recorded once. The rearrangement joins TRBV4-1 to TRBJ1-1; the D is unclear. Germline-derived CDR1 and CDR2 are MGHRA and YSYEKL. V gave up 0 bases and J gave up 0 bases, with 5 bases separating them. The CDR3 sequence is 14 residues long. The CDR3 loop is CASSQDGMNTEAFF. CDR3 coding DNA: TGCGCCAGCAGCCAAGACGGGATGAACACTGAAGCTTTCTTT.

The chain uses TRBV7-3 and TRBJ2-1; 14 nucleotides match TRBD2. J lost 10 bases, V lost 5 bases, and 22 bases had no gene match. CDR1 is SGHTA and CDR2 is FQGTGA in the germline V gene. The CDR3 loop spans 20 amino acids. Here the CDR3 DNA reads TGTGCCAGCAGCCCCCCCCCGGGGACTAGCGGGAGAGTATTCCCAGGCGAGCAGTTCTTC. Residues: CASSPPPGTSGRVFPGEQFF. Variable domain in full (rest from reference TRBV7-3 and TRBJ2-1): GAGVSQTPSNKVTEKGKYVELRCDPISGHTALYWYRQSLGQGPEFLIYFQGTGAADDSGLPNDRFFAVRPEGSVSTLKIQRTERGDSAVYLCASSPPPGTSGRVFPGEQFFGPGTRLTVL.

The chain recombines TRBV4-1 with TRBJ2-3; 8 bases fit TRBD1. Trimming cost V 6 bases and J 7 bases; bases outside gene matches: 12. The CDR3 covers 15 residues. Germline V gene lookup returns CDR1 MGHRA and CDR2 YSYEKL. CDR3 DNA sequence: TGCGCCAGCAGTCCAAGTCCAGGGGGCGGTTATACGCAGTATTTT. Amino acids: CASSPSPGGGYTQYF.

This chain joins TRBV19 and TRBJ1-1; D may be TRBD1 (5 bases). Trimming pared 3 bases from V and 4 bases from J, leaving 12 bases between. CDR1 is LNHDA and CDR2 is SQIVND in the germline V gene (reference sequence). The CDR3 length is 14 residues. The CDR3 nucleotides are TGTGCCAGTAGTATCGACGACAGTCTCACTGAAGCTTTCTTT. This encodes CASSIDDSLTEAFF.

This clone appeared a single time. The V and J genes are TRBV14 and TRBJ2-5; 9 nucleotides agree with TRBD2. Germline V lookup: CDR1 SGHDN, CDR2 FVKESK. Losses at the gene ends were 7 bases for V and 2 bases for J; bases not matched to a gene: 8. This CDR3 region has 15 residues. CDR3 coding DNA: TGTGCCAGCAACGAAGCGGGAGGCCTTCAAGAGACCCAGTACTTC. It is translated as CASNEAGGLQETQYF.

The CDR3 coding sequence is TGCGCCAGCAGCCAAGTCCCAGGGTACGAGCAGTACTTC. It codes for CASSQVPGYEQYF. This chain links TRBV4-1 with TRBJ2-7, with D tentatively TRBD1 (5 bases). V was clipped by 1 base and J by 4 bases, with 8 bases between them. Germline CDR1 and CDR2: MGHRA and YSYEKL. This CDR3 is built from 13 residues.

The rearrangement uses TRBV7-6 and TRBJ2-7, with D possibly TRBD1 on 5 matching bases. Trimming removed 1 base at V and 6 bases at J, with 19 bases between. The CDR3 extends over 16 amino acids. The V gene's germline CDR1 is SGHVS and CDR2 FNYEAQ. The chain's CDR3 is CASSLEGGRGGAEQYF. DNA for the CDR3: TGTGCCAGCAGCTTAGAGGGCGGAAGGGGTGGGGCCGAGCAGTACTTC.

The chain couples TRBV27 to TRBJ2-7, with D possibly being TRBD1 (6 bases). Deletions cut 2 bases from V and 4 bases from J, with 15 bases between. The CDR3 extends over 15 amino acids. Germline-derived CDR1 and CDR2 are MNHEY and SMNVEV (reference sequence). The CDR3 bases are TGTGCCAGCAGTTTAGGTCAGGGGTATTTTTACGAGCAGTACTTC. Translated: CASSLGQGYFYEQYF.

The chain employs TRBV10-3 and TRBJ2-3; no firm D call. The CDR3 loop spans 16 amino acids. The germline gives CDR1 ENHRY, CDR2 SYGVKD. V gave up 1 base and J gave up 2 bases, with 13 bases separating them. CDR3 nucleotide sequence: TGTGCCATCAGTGAGTTTCGATCCCACGACACAGATACGCAGTATTTT. As protein: CAISEFRSHDTDTQYF.

The chain links TRBV5-6 to TRBJ1-1, with unresolved D. This CDR3 has 14 residues. Trimming took 5 bases from V and 8 from J, leaving 19 bases between them. CDR1 and CDR2 (germline): SGHDT, YYEEEE. The CDR3 spells CASRLGNGVVEAFF. CDR3 nucleotide sequence: TGTGCCAGCAGGCTCGGAAATGGGGTGGTGGAAGCTTTCTTT.

Of note for this clone: Relative to the germline gene, one junction end is altered; a read error may explain this. The same CDR3 arises from other DNA sequences in this sample as well. The V call is TRBV7-9, the J call TRBJ1-1; D gene unclear. The CDR3 length is 12 residues. Per the germline V gene, CDR1 is SEHNR and CDR2 is FQNEAQ (reference sequence). The CDR3: CASSLGSREAFF. The CDR3 DNA reads as TGTGCCAGTAGCTTAGGCAGCCGAGAAGCTTTCTTT.

The chain uses TRBV6-6 and TRBJ2-7; tentative D call: TRBD1 (5 bases). Trimming stripped 5 bases from V and 2 bases from J, with 10 bases between. Germline V gene data show CDR1 as MNHNY and CDR2 as SVGAGI (reference sequence). The CDR3 consists of 13 residues. The DNA for the CDR3 is TGTGCCAGCAGTATCCAGGGAACCTACGAGCAGTACTTC. Its protein is CASSIQGTYEQYF.

V usage is TRBV11-2 and J usage is TRBJ2-7, with D perhaps matching TRBD2 (6 bases). Per germline, CDR1 SGHAT and CDR2 FQNNGV. With 5 bases removed from V and 3 bases from J, the gap between germline ends came to 17 bases. This CDR3 spans 15 amino acids. CDR3 in amino acids: CASSQDGGRVYEQYF. CDR3 DNA sequence: TGTGCCAGCAGCCAAGATGGGGGGAGAGTCTACGAGCAGTACTTC.

The J gene is TRBJ2-7, the V gene TRBV6-5, with no clear D. Trimming pared 6 bases from V and 5 bases from J, leaving 17 bases between. The CDR3 is 14 residues long. Germline V gene sequence: CDR1 MNHEY, CDR2 SVGAGI. The CDR3 loop is CASRFRHQLNEQYF. The CDR3 region has the DNA TGTGCCAGCAGATTCAGACACCAGCTTAACGAGCAGTACTTC.

V gene TRBV7-9 combines with J gene TRBJ1-5; the D is unclear. The CDR3 totals 15 residues. The germline V gene has CDR1 SEHNR and CDR2 FQNEAQ (reference sequence). Trimming stripped 1 base from V and 7 bases from J, with 14 bases between. CDR3 residues: CASSLGGAFGQPQHF. DNA of the CDR3: TGTGCCAGCAGCTTAGGAGGAGCTTTCGGGCAGCCCCAGCATTTT.

In this sample, this clone is medium-sized. The J gene is TRBJ2-5, the V gene TRBV9, with D perhaps assigned TRBD1 or TRBD2 (6 bases each). There are 14 residues in the CDR3. V was cut by 3 bases and J by 4 bases, with 13 bases left in between. Germline-derived CDR1 and CDR2 are SGDLS and YYNGEE. In DNA, the CDR3 is TGTGCCAGCAGCGAAGGAGGGGGTTCAGAGACCCAGTACTTC. It specifies CASSEGGGSETQYF.

V gene TRBV5-8 combines with J gene TRBJ2-7; 8 nucleotides match TRBD2. The CDR3 spans 14 residues. Germline lookup yields CDR1 SGHTS and CDR2 YDEGEE. After removal of 1 base from V and 5 bases from J, the junction contained 5 bases not matched to a gene. The CDR3 is CASSLRGGVHEQYF. The CDR3 bases are TGTGCCAGCAGCTTGCGGGGGGGAGTCCACGAGCAGTACTTC.